What follows describes a single T cell receptor (beta chain). This clone was counted a single time. Its antigen target is currently unknown. No base qualities exist here, and no much larger clone lies one base off it. Library construction relied on the immunoSEQ multiplex PCR assay. Alongside multiparametric flow cytometry, deep sequencing of rearranged TCR beta loci was used to profile the T cell repertoires. The table was pulled from immuneACCESS by TCRdb, which kept in-frame rearrangements only. Such tables lose some clones; where checked, under half of the loss comes from unresolved V genes, and the rest has no known cause. Within this sample are some 30,000 clones, with about nine tenths of them counted one time only. 6.8% of the sample lies in the top ten. The source of the sample is a study of lymphopenia after photon versus proton radiotherapy (dated by TCRdb to the late 2010s). About the investigation overall: The study compared the immunological effects of photon versus proton radiation therapy in patients with gastrointestinal tumors who developed high-grade lymphopenia. The study aimed to characterize how the two radiation modalities differ in their impact on the immune system. A cohort of roughly 18 patients with gastrointestinal tumors who received either photon or proton therapy and subsequently developed lymphopenia was included.

The germline V gene (reference sequence) sets CDR1 to SGHAT and CDR2 to FQDESV. Ends trimmed: V by 5 bases, J by 7 bases; bases unmatched to a gene: 6. The CDR3 goes from the cysteine to the phenylalanine over 15 residues. The retained sequence is limited to the CDR3, 45 bases, with the frame set at the first base. General conclusions and limits of the study: During treatment, patients who received photon therapy lost naive T cells and TCR diversity and gained effector/memory populations, whereas patients who received proton therapy remained relatively stable. After the lymphocyte count nadir, repertoires from photon-treated patients showed oligoclonal expansion, particularly of CD8+ Temra cells, and this expansion drove the decline in diversity. Across the cohort, a larger post-nadir drop in TCR diversity was inversely correlated with overall survival time among patients who died. The authors looked at the survival association only in patients who died, and they framed better survival with proton therapy as a possibility rather than a demonstrated result.

Here the chain combines TRBV11-1 and TRBJ2-1; TRBD2 matches 12 bases in the middle. This sequence was found in a woman aged 45-60 years with pancreatic cancer. The material was peripheral blood, obtained from a patient treated with photon-based radiotherapy. The CDR3 sequence is CASSPSGREWNEQFF. The DNA sequence reads TGTGCCAGCAGCCCTAGCGGGAGGGAATGGAATGAGCAGTTCTTC.